This TCR beta chain was obtained from a study of shared clonotypes between healthy human individuals. Study results and caveats: The diversity represented, both genetic and in exposure history, was limited by few donors. A few donors had about 5% of their naive CD4 clonotypes in common. Naive subsets usually exceeded memory subsets in estimated richness.

Study donors comprised healthy, HIV-negative adults devoid of recent acute infection or vaccination. Sequencing used immunoSEQ multiplex PCR; TCRdb keeps in-frame clones, though not all of them. The sample shows roughly 2.2 million clones, over 90% of them seen only once. In its sample, this clone was seen a few times. Its target is unknown. CDR3 size: 16 residues. Germline CDR1 reads SGHTA; CDR2 reads FQGNSA. V lost 2 bases to trimming and J lost 4 bases, with 17 bases between them. Sequenced input: naive CD4+ T cells from PBMCs. This sample's subset: CD45RA+ positively selected. This clonotype originated in a man younger than 35 in good health. Some clones in this sample may be carry-over from other donors' samples. The V call is TRBV7-2, the J call TRBJ2-5; D may be TRBD1 or TRBD2 (5 bases each). The CDR3 bases are TGTGCCAGCAGCTTATACGGGGCAGATCCGGGAGAGACCCAGTACTTC. This sequence encodes CASSLYGADPGETQYF.